Listed below are T cell receptor beta chains from one sample, sequenced in a study of sequential checkpoint blockade in melanoma. Some clones are missing from TCRdb's copy, which holds only in-frame ones; the method was immunoSEQ multiplex PCR. The table records 10,000 to 15,000 clones, about 28% of them present only once. The source material was tumor tissue (inferred from file names), sampled from a patient given nivolumab and ipilimumab in sequence. The receptors shown here come from a human donor with melanoma. Each CDR3 is given with its conserved first and last residue. Only some rows state a clone size, as once, few, many or a class for expanded clones.

cdr3_aa	cdr3_length	v_call	j_call	clone_size
CASSRTRDTQYF	12	TRBV9	TRBJ2-3	.
CASSEAARNYGYTF	14	TRBV2	TRBJ1-2	.
CASSLGAGTTYEQYF	15	TRBV11-3	TRBJ2-7	few
CASSLRVQAPNTEAFF	16	TRBV11-3	TRBJ1-1	many
CASSGTSGARSSYNEQFF	18	TRBV5-1	TRBJ2-1	.
CASSDRGIYGYTF	13	TRBV6-8	TRBJ1-2	.
CASSQGERETQYF	13	TRBV7-8	TRBJ2-5	.
CASSLSGGWVDTQYF	15	TRBV7-5	TRBJ2-3	few
CASSLVFGETQYF	13	TRBV7-4	TRBJ2-5	many
CASSRGQGFSNQPQHF	16	TRBV28	TRBJ1-5	.
CASTQGNDYGYTF	13	TRBV6-8	TRBJ1-2	few
CASGPLNYGYTF	12	TRBV28	TRBJ1-2	few
CASSTQGRSGELFF	14	TRBV19	TRBJ2-2	.
CASSYRDQYQQETQYF	16	TRBV6-8	TRBJ2-5	few
CAISESVLAGGNTGELFF	18	TRBV10-3	TRBJ2-2	.
CASSPPPGRYGYTF	14	TRBV18	TRBJ1-2	.
CASSLSPGELFF	12	TRBV28	TRBJ2-2	medium-sized
CASSFGASTEAFF	13	TRBV10-2	TRBJ1-1	.
CASSLESVGYSPLHF	15	TRBV5-1	TRBJ1-6	.
CASREISSYEQYF	13	TRBV23-1	TRBJ2-7	few
CATLDRRGNTIYF	13	TRBV28	TRBJ1-3	.
CASSARRTDTQYF	13	TRBV9	TRBJ2-3	few
CATSRRGSSTDTQYF	15	TRBV15	TRBJ2-3	.
CASSLRTGNTEAFF	14	TRBV28	TRBJ1-1	.
CASSLPRGGGASYTETQYF	19	TRBV11-3	TRBJ2-5	many
CASSYEGTGGSNTGELFF	18	TRBV6-8	TRBJ2-2	few
CASSATKGRRLIDQPQHF	18	TRBV11-3	TRBJ1-5	.
CASSHDKNQPQHF	13	TRBV18	TRBJ1-5	.
CASSEAGGSYYGYTF	15	TRBV6-1	TRBJ1-2	many
CSVEGTGENYGYTF	14	TRBV29-1	TRBJ1-2	.
CASNKGDQPQHF	12	TRBV19	TRBJ1-5	.
CASSSTYYEQYF	12	TRBV2	TRBJ2-7	.
CASSENTAWWNSPLHF	16	TRBV9	TRBJ1-6	.